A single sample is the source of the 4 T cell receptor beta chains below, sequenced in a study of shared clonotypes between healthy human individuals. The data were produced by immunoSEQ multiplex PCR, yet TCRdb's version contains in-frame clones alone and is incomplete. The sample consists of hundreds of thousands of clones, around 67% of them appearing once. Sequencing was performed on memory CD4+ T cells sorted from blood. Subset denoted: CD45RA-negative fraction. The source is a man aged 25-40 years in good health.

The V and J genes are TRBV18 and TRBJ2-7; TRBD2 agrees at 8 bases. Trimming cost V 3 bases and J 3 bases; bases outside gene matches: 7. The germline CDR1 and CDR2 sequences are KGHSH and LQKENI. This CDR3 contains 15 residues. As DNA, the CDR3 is TGTGCCAGCTCACCGCCGGGACTAGGGGACTACGAGCAGTACTTC. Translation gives CASSPPGLGDYEQYF.

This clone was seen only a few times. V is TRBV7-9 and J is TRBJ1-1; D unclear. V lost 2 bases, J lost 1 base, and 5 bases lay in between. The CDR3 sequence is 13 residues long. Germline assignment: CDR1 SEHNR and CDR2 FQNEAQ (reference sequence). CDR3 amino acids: CASSLYENTEAFF. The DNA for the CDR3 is TGTGCCAGCAGCTTATATGAGAACACTGAAGCTTTCTTT.

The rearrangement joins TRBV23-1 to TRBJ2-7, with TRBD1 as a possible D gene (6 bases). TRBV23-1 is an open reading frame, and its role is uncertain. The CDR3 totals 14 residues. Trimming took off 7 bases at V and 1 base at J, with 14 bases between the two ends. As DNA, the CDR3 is TGCGCCAGCAAAAAGGGACAAGAATCCTACGAGCAGTACTTC. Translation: CASKKGQESYEQYF.

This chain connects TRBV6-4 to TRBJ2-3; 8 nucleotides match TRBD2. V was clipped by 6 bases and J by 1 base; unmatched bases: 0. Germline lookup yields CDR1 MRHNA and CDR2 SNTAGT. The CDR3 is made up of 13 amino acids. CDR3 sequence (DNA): TGTGCCAGCAGAGCGGGAGGCACAGATACGCAGTATTTT. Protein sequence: CASRAGGTDTQYF.